The clone carrying this T cell receptor beta chain was picked up a small number of times. The record originates from a study of blood T cell repertoires in COVID-19. The germline CDR1 and CDR2 sequences are MGHRA and YSYEKL. V dropped 4 bases and J dropped 9 bases, with 16 bases sitting between them. This CDR3 comprises 15 residues. Resolution of symptoms, clearance, or two negative PCRs was present in recovered Cohort 3 donors. Clones were read by immunoSEQ multiplex PCR, and TCRdb kept only the in-frame ones, dropping some. The table records around 500,000 clones, approximately 90% of them present only once.

The material sequenced was PBMCs or T cells enriched from blood (not recorded which). The sequence derives from a woman aged 55-69 years who had recovered from COVID-19. This sequence joins TRBV4-1 and TRBJ1-6; tentative D call: TRBD1 (6 bases). The CDR3 loop reads CASSLGGPYLSPLHF. CDR3 nucleotides: TGCGCCAGCAGCCTCGGGGGGCCTTATCTTTCACCCCTCCACTTT.